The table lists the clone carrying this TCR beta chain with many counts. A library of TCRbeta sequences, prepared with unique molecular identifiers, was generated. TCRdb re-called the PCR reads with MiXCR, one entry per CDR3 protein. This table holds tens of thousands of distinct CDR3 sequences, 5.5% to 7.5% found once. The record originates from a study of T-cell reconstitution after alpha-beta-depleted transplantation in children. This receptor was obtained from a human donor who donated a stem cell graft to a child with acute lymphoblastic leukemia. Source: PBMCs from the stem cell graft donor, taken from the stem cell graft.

The CDR3: CASSSQGGHRAPGELFF. CDR3 DNA sequence: TGTGCCAGCAGCTCACAGGGCGGGCACAGGGCGCCCGGGGAGCTGTTTTTT. V gene TRBV9 combines with J gene TRBJ2-2; D may be TRBD1 (6 bases). The ends were cut back, 4 bases at V and 6 bases at J, with 22 bases in the middle. Germline V gives CDR1 SGDLS, CDR2 YYNGEE. The length of the CDR3 is 17 residues.